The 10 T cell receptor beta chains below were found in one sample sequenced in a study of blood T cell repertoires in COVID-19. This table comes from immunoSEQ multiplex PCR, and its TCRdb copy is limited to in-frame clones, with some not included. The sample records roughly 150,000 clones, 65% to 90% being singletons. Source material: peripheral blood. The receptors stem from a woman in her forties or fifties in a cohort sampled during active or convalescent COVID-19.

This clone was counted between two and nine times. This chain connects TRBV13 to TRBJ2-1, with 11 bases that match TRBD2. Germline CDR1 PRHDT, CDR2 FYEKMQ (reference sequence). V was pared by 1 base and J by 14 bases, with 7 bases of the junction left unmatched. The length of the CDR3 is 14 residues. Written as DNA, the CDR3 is TGTGCCAGCAGCTTAGCGGCTAGCGGGGGGCGGAAGTTCTTC. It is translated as CASSLAASGGRKFF.

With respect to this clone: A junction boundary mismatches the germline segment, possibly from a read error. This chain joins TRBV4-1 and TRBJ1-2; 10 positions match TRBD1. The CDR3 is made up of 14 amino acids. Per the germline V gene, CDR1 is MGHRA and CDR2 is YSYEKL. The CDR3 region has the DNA TGCGCCCGCAGACGACAGGGGGCGAACTATGGCTACACCTTC. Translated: CARRRQGANYGYTF.

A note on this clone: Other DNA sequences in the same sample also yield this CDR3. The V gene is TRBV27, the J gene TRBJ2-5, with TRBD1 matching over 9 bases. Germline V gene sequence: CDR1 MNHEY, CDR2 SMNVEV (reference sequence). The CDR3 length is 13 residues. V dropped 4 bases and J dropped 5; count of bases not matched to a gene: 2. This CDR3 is CASSWGQGETQYF. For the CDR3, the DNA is TGTGCCAGCAGTTGGGGACAGGGCGAGACCCAGTACTTC.

The CDR3, as DNA: TGCGCCAGCAGCCAATTCCCCCCAGGGACAAGATACGGAACTGAAGCTTTCTTT. Translated, it gives CASSQFPPGTRYGTEAFF. The chain joins TRBV4-3 to TRBJ1-1; TRBD1 might be the D (6 bases). This CDR3 is 18 amino acids long. Germline loops: CDR1 LGHNA, CDR2 YSLEER. Trimming pared 2 bases from V and 5 bases from J, leaving 24 bases between.

This CDR3 reads CASSLVASRGGDTQYF. The CDR3 region has the DNA TGTGCCAGCAGCTTAGTGGCCAGCCGGGGGGGTGATACGCAGTATTTT. The chain has TRBV7-2 and TRBJ2-3; 8 bases are a match to TRBD2. The CDR3 consists of 16 residues. Looked up from germline, CDR1 is SGHTA and CDR2 is FQGNSA. V dropped 1 base and J dropped 6; count of bases not matched to a gene: 9.

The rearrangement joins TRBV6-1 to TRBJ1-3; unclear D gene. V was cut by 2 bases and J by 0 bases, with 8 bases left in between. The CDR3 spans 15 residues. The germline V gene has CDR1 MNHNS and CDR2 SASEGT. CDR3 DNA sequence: TGTGCCAGCAGTGAACAGCGACTCTCTGGAAACACCATATATTTT. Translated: CASSEQRLSGNTIYF.

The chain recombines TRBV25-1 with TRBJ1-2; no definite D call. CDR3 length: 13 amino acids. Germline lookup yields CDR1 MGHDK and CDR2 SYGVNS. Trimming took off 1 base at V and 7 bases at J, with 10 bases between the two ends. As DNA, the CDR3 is TGTGCCAGCAGTGAATCCTCCCCAGGTGGCTACACCTTC. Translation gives CASSESSPGGYTF.

This CDR3 reads CASSPPGQRIPFSGNTIYF. The CDR3 DNA follows: TGTGCCAGCAGCCCTCCGGGACAGAGGATTCCTTTCTCTGGAAACACCATATATTTT. The genes are TRBV7-8 and TRBJ1-3; 7 nucleotides agree with TRBD1. The CDR3 is 19 residues long. J was trimmed by 0 bases and V by 5 bases; bases with no gene match: 16. Germline-derived CDR1 and CDR2 are SGHVS and FQNEAQ.

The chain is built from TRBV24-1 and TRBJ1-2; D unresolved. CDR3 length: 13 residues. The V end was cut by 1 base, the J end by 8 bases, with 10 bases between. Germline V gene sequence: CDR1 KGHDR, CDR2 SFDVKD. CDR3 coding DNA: TGTGCCACCAGTGATTTTCCGACTGGAGGCTACACCTTC. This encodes CATSDFPTGGYTF.

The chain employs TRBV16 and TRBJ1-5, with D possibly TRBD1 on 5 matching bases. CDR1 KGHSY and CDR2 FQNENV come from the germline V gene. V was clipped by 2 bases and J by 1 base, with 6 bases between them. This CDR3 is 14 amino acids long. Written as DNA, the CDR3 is TGTGCCAGCAGCCAACGACAGAGCAATCAGCCCCAGCATTTT. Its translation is CASSQRQSNQPQHF.